This T cell receptor (beta chain) comes out of a study of OX40 agonist ivuxolimab in advanced cancers. Study at large: Among those enrolled, mean age was about 63 years (range roughly 23 to 90) and 82.7% were male. Study-level points and caveats: Expanded clones were, on average, more numerous in CD8+ T cells than in CD4+.

The cohort excluded patients with autoimmune disease history or systemic immunosuppression. Data came from immunoSEQ multiplex PCR; TCRdb stores just in-frame clones and leaves some out. Of about 81,000 clones in the sample, around 93% are singletons; the top ten hold roughly an eighth. In germline, CDR1 is SQVTM, CDR2 ANQGSEA. J was trimmed by 0 bases and V by 7 bases; bases with no gene match: 11. CDR3 length: 15 amino acids. With respect to this clone: No antigen is known for it.

The material was CD4+ or CD8+ T cells sorted from blood, obtained in a trial of the OX40 agonist ivuxolimab. The receptor comes from an adult with an advanced solid tumor such as melanoma, head and neck, liver or kidney cancer. V and J are TRBV29-1 and TRBJ1-1; 7 nucleotides align to TRBD1. Here the CDR3 reads CSGRVRQGVNTEAFF. The CDR3 DNA reads TGCAGCGGCCGCGTCCGACAGGGTGTGAACACTGAAGCTTTCTTT.